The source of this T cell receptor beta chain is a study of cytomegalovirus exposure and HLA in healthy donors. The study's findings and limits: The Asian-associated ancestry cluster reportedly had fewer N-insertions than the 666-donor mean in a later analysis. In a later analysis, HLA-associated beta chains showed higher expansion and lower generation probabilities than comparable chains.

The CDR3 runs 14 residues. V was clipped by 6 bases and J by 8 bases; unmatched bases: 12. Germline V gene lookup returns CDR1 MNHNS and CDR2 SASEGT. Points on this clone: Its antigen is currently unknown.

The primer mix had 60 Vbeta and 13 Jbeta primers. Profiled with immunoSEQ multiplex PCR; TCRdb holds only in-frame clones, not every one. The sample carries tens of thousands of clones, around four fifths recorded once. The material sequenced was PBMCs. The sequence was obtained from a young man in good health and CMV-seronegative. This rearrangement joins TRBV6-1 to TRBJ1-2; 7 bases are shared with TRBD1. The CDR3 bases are TGTGCCAGCAGCACCCGGGACAGCACTCCCGGCTACACCTTC. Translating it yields CASSTRDSTPGYTF.